The 8 T cell receptor beta chains below were found in one sample sequenced in a study of response to subunit inactivated influenza vaccine. Via MiXCR, TCRdb re-called the RT-PCR reads, giving one row per CDR3 protein. Of about 520,000 distinct CDR3 sequences detected, 6.5% to 8% appear once; the ten largest clones hold about an eighth. The source was PBMCs from blood, collected roughly 24 months after vaccination. The receptor set was obtained from a man between 45 and 75 years old who received an inactivated influenza vaccine.

This CDR3 reads CSVRPGSGETQYF. In nucleotides, the CDR3 is TGCAGCGTTCGGCCAGGGTCAGGAGAGACCCAGTACTTC. The chain combines TRBV29-1 with TRBJ2-5; TRBD1 is a possible D gene (5 bases). The V end was cut by 5 bases, the J end by 4 bases, with 14 bases between. The CDR3 covers 13 residues. CDR1 is SQVTM and CDR2 is ANQGSEA in the germline V gene.

V and J are TRBV3-1 and TRBJ2-1, with D possibly TRBD2 on 6 matching bases. Trimming left V 4 bases short and J 6 bases short, with 22 bases between. Germline V CDR1 and CDR2: LGHDT, YNNKEL (reference sequence). The CDR3 has 17 amino acids. CDR3 in amino acids: CASSLRSVWTGVNEQFF. The DNA for the CDR3 is TGTGCCAGCAGCCTTAGGAGTGTCTGGACGGGGGTCAATGAGCAGTTCTTC.

The genes are TRBV6-5 and TRBJ2-3; 8 nucleotides align to TRBD1. Germline V gene lookup returns CDR1 MNHEY and CDR2 SVGAGI. Trimming at V came to 4 bases and at J to 1 base, leaving 1 base not matched to a gene. The CDR3 loop spans 14 amino acids. The CDR3 protein is CASSWGQGTDTQYF. The CDR3 DNA sequence: TGTGCCAGCAGTTGGGGACAGGGCACAGATACGCAGTATTTT.

This clonotype has a handful of counts. This sequence joins TRBV12-3 or TRBV12-4 and TRBJ2-3, with D maybe TRBD2 (6 bases). Between the trimmed V and J ends, which lost 5 bases and 5 bases, there was a span of 14 bases. The CDR3 is made up of 14 amino acids. CDR3 in DNA: TGTGCCAGCAGTGCCACGCGGGGCGTAGATACGCAGTATTTT. This gives the protein CASSATRGVDTQYF.

This clonotype has ten or more counts. The genes are TRBV7-2 and TRBJ2-7; D tentatively reads TRBD1 or TRBD2 (5 bases each). The germline CDR1 and CDR2 sequences are SGHTA and FQGNSA. V dropped 4 bases and J dropped 6 bases, with 16 bases sitting between them. The CDR3 sequence is 14 residues long. CDR3 sequence reads: CASSSNGGFREQYF. In DNA, the CDR3 is TGTGCCAGCAGCTCAAATGGGGGATTCCGCGAGCAGTACTTC.

This clonotype showed up just a few times. The chain links TRBV4-3 to TRBJ1-4, with 12 positions matching TRBD1. The CDR3 runs 17 residues. CDR1 and CDR2 from the germline V gene are LGHNA and YSLEER. V was pared by 2 bases and J by 4 bases, with 5 bases of the junction left unmatched. The CDR3 loop is CASSQPGQGAGNEKLFF. The CDR3 coding sequence is TGCGCCAGCAGCCAACCGGGACAGGGGGCTGGTAATGAAAAACTGTTTTTT.

The rearrangement uses TRBV6-1 and TRBJ1-5, with a weak D call TRBD1 (6 bases). The ends were cut back, 6 bases at V and 6 bases at J, with 18 bases in the middle. Germline assignment: CDR1 MNHNS and CDR2 SASEGT. The CDR3 is 15 residues long. The CDR3 region is CASSPTGIGFQPQHF. As DNA, the CDR3 is TGTGCCAGCAGCCCTACAGGGATTGGGTTTCAGCCCCAGCATTTT.

In its sample, this clonotype was seen many times. This sequence joins TRBV14 and TRBJ2-1; a possible D gene is TRBD2 (6 bases). V lost 5 bases and J 2 bases, leaving 7 bases between the germline ends. Germline lookup yields CDR1 SGHDN and CDR2 FVKESK. This CDR3 has 13 residues. The CDR3 coding sequence is TGTGCCAGCAGCTGGGGGGCCTACAATGAGCAGTTCTTC. Protein product: CASSWGAYNEQFF.